Below, one T cell receptor (beta chain) is given with its context. The entry originates in a study of cytotoxic CD8 clonotypes in ibrutinib-treated CLL. Across the whole study: In all, about eleven patients were relapsed/refractory, approximately 14 were treatment-naive and fewer than 18 were IGHV unmutated.

CDR1 MGHRA and CDR2 YSYEKL come from the germline V gene. The CDR3 consists of 16 residues. The ends were cut back, 4 bases at V and 6 bases at J, with 19 bases in the middle. Some clones are missing from TCRdb's copy, which holds only in-frame ones; the method was immunoSEQ multiplex PCR. The sample gives 150,000 or so clones, 80% of which show up once; 7.5% to 9% is in the top ten. The sample in question was PBMCs, obtained after 36 months of ibrutinib treatment. The chain links TRBV4-1 to TRBJ2-1, with D possibly being TRBD2 (6 bases). This TCR was recovered from a human donor with chronic lymphocytic leukemia. The CDR3 spells CASSRRDSEHSNEQFF. The CDR3, as DNA: TGCGCCAGCAGCCGCCGGGACTCCGAACACAGCAATGAGCAGTTCTTC.